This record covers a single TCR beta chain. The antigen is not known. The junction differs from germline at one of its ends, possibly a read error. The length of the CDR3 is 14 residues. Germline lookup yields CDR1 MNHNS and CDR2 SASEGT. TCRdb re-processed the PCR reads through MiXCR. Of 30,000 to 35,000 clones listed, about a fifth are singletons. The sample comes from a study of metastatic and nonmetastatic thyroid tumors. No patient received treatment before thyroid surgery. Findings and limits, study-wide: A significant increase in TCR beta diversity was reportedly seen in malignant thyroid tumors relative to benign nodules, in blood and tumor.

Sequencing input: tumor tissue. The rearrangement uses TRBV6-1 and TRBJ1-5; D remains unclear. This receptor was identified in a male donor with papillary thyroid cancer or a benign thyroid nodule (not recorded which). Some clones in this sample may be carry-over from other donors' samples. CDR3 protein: CTSREGIGNQPQHF. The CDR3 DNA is TGTACCAGCAGAGAAGGGATTGGCAATCAGCCCCAGCATTTT.